The 21 T cell receptor beta chains listed next were all sequenced from one sample in a study of cytotoxic CD8 clonotypes in ibrutinib-treated CLL. Generated by immunoSEQ multiplex PCR, the TCRdb table keeps only in-frame clones and is missing some. The repertoire holds about 17,000 clones, with about 61% as singletons. The sample here was PBMCs, taken after 12 months of ibrutinib treatment. All receptors derive from a human donor with chronic lymphocytic leukemia.

The gene calls are TRBV30 and TRBJ1-3, with a tentative D call TRBD1 (6 bases). Germline CDR1 is GTSNPN and CDR2 is SVGIG (reference sequence). This CDR3 has 17 amino acids. The V end lost 3 bases, the J end lost 0 bases, and 18 bases lay between the germline ends. DNA for the CDR3: TGTGCCTGGAGGGGGCCCAGAAACAGGGCCTCTGGAAACACCATATATTTT. Translated, it gives CAWRGPRNRASGNTIYF.

The chain links TRBV27 to TRBJ2-7; 7 bases fit TRBD2. The CDR3 length is 14 residues. Germline V lookup: CDR1 MNHEY, CDR2 SMNVEV (reference sequence). V shed 5 bases and J 0 bases; nucleotides not matched to a gene: 4. The CDR3 protein is CASSPGTNSYEQYF. CDR3 coding DNA: TGTGCCAGCAGTCCCGGGACTAACTCCTACGAGCAGTACTTC.

This clone was counted only a few times. This chain connects TRBV10-1 to TRBJ2-7, with D perhaps TRBD1 or TRBD2 (5 bases each). The CDR3 is made up of 14 amino acids. V lost 0 bases to trimming and J lost 2 bases, with 8 bases between them. Germline V gene data show CDR1 as WNHNN and CDR2 as SYGVQD (reference sequence). The CDR3 DNA sequence: TGCGCCAGCAGTGAGTCCGGGGCCCCCTACGAGCAGTACTTC. It specifies CASSESGAPYEQYF.

The chain recombines TRBV11-2 with TRBJ2-5, with a tentative D call TRBD2 (6 bases). The germline V gene has CDR1 SGHAT and CDR2 FQNNGV. V was trimmed by 6 bases and J by 5 bases, leaving 19 bases between them. This CDR3 comprises 15 residues. This chain's CDR3 is CASRGIRRAAETQYF. DNA for the CDR3: TGTGCCAGCAGGGGCATCCGGAGGGCCGCGGAGACCCAGTACTTC.

This rearrangement joins TRBV6-1 to TRBJ2-1; 10 bases are a match to TRBD2. The CDR3 runs to 17 residues. Germline trimming cut 1 base from V and 4 bases from J; bases unmatched to any gene: 7. Germline V gene lookup returns CDR1 MNHNS and CDR2 SASEGT. The CDR3, as DNA: TGTGCCAGCAGTGAAGGACTAGCGGGCTGGGAGTACAATGAGCAGTTCTTC. It yields the protein CASSEGLAGWEYNEQFF.

J is TRBJ2-7 and V is TRBV5-1; D remains ambiguous. Germline loops: CDR1 SGHRS, CDR2 YFSETQ. V lost 4 bases and J lost 4, with 9 bases in between. The CDR3 extends over 12 amino acids. CDR3 residues: CASSQAGYEQYF. For the CDR3, the DNA is TGCGCCAGCAGCCAGGCAGGATACGAGCAGTACTTC.

The rearrangement uses TRBV30 and TRBJ2-7; TRBD2 matches at 9 bases. The CDR3 consists of 13 residues. Germline assignment: CDR1 GTSNPN and CDR2 SVGIG (reference sequence). With 4 bases clipped from V and 7 bases from J, the junction kept 8 bases outside the gene matches. CDR3 coding DNA: TGTGCCTGGAACCCGGGACTAGCAGCAGAGCAGTACTTC. This encodes CAWNPGLAAEQYF.

Here the CDR3 DNA reads TGCGCCAGCAGCTTGGGTCCGAATAGCAATCAGCCCCAGCATTTT. Its protein is CASSLGPNSNQPQHF. The genes are TRBV5-1 and TRBJ1-5; D call uncertain. The V gene lost 0 bases and the J gene lost 0 bases, with 7 bases spanning the gap. This CDR3 contains 15 residues. Germline CDR1 reads SGHRS; CDR2 reads YFSETQ.

The rearrangement uses TRBV5-8 and TRBJ2-7; TRBD1 is a possible D gene (5 bases). The germline V and J ends were trimmed by 3 bases and 5 bases, with 15 bases remaining between them. CDR3 length: 14 residues. Germline values: CDR1 SGHTS, CDR2 YDEGEE. CDR3 residues: CASSSRTRRNEQYF. The CDR3 DNA is TGTGCCAGCAGCTCTCGGACAAGACGGAACGAGCAGTACTTC.

The chain combines TRBV6-6 with TRBJ2-3, with D perhaps TRBD2 (6 bases). Per germline, CDR1 MNHNY and CDR2 SVGAGI (reference sequence). Deletions cut 6 bases from V and 2 bases from J, with 15 bases between. The CDR3 loop spans 15 amino acids. The CDR3 is CASSLGSGPTDTQYF. CDR3 sequence (DNA): TGTGCCAGCAGCCTAGGTAGCGGACCCACAGATACGCAGTATTTT.

The J gene is TRBJ1-4, the V gene TRBV28; no definite D call. The CDR3 loop spans 14 amino acids. Between the trimmed V and J ends, which lost 6 bases and 2 bases, there was a span of 10 bases. CDR1 is MDHEN and CDR2 is SYDVKM in the germline V gene. CDR3 sequence (DNA): TGTGCCAGCAGATTCAGGCCGACTAATGAAAAACTGTTTTTT. Translation gives CASRFRPTNEKLFF.

The chain joins TRBV18 to TRBJ2-1; TRBD1 or TRBD2 may be the D gene (5 bases each). This CDR3 is 14 amino acids long. Germline assignment: CDR1 KGHSH and CDR2 LQKENI. V lost 0 bases and J lost 8, with 11 bases in between. The CDR3 DNA reads TGTGCCAGCTCACCACCGGGACGCCTATATGAGCAGTTCTTC. It yields the protein CASSPPGRLYEQFF.

The V call is TRBV10-1, the J call TRBJ1-5, with D uncertain. Germline values: CDR1 WNHNN, CDR2 SYGVQD (reference sequence). The V end lost 0 bases, the J end lost 0 bases, and 6 bases lay between the germline ends. The CDR3 totals 15 residues. CDR3 residues: CASSESALSNQPQHF. The DNA for the CDR3 is TGCGCCAGCAGTGAGTCTGCACTTAGCAATCAGCCCCAGCATTTT.

This clone was counted a few times. This rearrangement joins TRBV27 to TRBJ2-7, with 7 bases aligning to TRBD1. Germline assignment: CDR1 MNHEY and CDR2 SMNVEV (reference sequence). V lost 3 bases and J lost 0; bases outside the gene matches: 2. The CDR3 is 14 residues long. The CDR3 nucleotides read TGTGCCAGCAGTTTCAGGGGGAGCTCCTACGAGCAGTACTTC. Amino acid sequence: CASSFRGSSYEQYF.

J is TRBJ2-1 and V is TRBV7-9; D gene ambiguous. Germline-derived CDR1 and CDR2 are SEHNR and FQNEAQ (reference sequence). The V and J ends lost 1 base and 4 bases respectively, with 8 bases between them. The CDR3 extends over 14 amino acids. The CDR3 nucleotides read TGTGCCAGCAGCTTAGTCGGAGCGTACAATGAGCAGTTCTTC. Residues: CASSLVGAYNEQFF. The complete variable domain, with remaining parts taken from reference TRBV7-9 and TRBJ2-1, reads DTGVSQNPRHKITKRGQNVTFRCDPISEHNRLYWYRQTLGQGPEFLTYFQNEAQLEKSRLLSDRFSAERPKGSFSTLEIQRTEQGDSAMYLCASSLVGAYNEQFFGPGTRLTVL.

CDR3 in DNA: TGTGCCAGCTCAGATCGTGCAGGGAGGGACACTGAAGCTTTCTTT. Its protein product is CASSDRAGRDTEAFF. This chain uses TRBV18 with TRBJ1-1; possible D gene TRBD1, 5 bases. V lost 5 bases, J lost 3 bases, and 16 bases lay in between. The CDR3 is 15 amino acids. Germline V gives CDR1 KGHSH, CDR2 LQKENI.

The chain carries TRBV6-5 and TRBJ1-4; D is unclear. V dropped 2 bases and J dropped 0 bases, with 7 bases sitting between them. Germline CDR1 is MNHEY and CDR2 is SVGAGI. The CDR3 spans 15 residues. CDR3 coding DNA: TGTGCCAGCAGTTACGCCTATACAACTAATGAAAAACTGTTTTTT. Its protein product is CASSYAYTTNEKLFF.

This chain links TRBV9 with TRBJ2-7; 9 bases agree with TRBD2. The CDR3 consists of 14 residues. The germline V gene has CDR1 SGDLS and CDR2 YYNGEE. Trimming took 3 bases from V and 6 from J; bases not matched to a gene: 7. CDR3 amino acids: CASSAGSGSFEQYF. CDR3 DNA: TGTGCCAGCAGCGCGGGTAGCGGGAGTTTCGAGCAGTACTTC.

This clone appeared a few times. CDR3: CASSLSPGQGYEQYF. The CDR3 nucleotides are TGTGCCAGCAGTTTATCCCCCGGACAGGGCTACGAGCAGTACTTC. The rearrangement links TRBV27 to TRBJ2-7, with 8 bases that match TRBD1. The CDR3 totals 15 residues. J lost 3 bases, V lost 0 bases, and 4 bases had no gene match. Per the germline V gene, CDR1 is MNHEY and CDR2 is SMNVEV (reference sequence).

The table lists this clone with a count of one. The chain carries TRBV28 and TRBJ2-7; no clear D gene. CDR1 and CDR2 from the germline V gene are MDHEN and SYDVKM. V shed 2 bases and J shed 1 base, with 3 bases lying between them. There are 12 residues in the CDR3. CDR3 amino acids: CASSLSSYEQYF. CDR3 DNA: TGTGCCAGCAGTTTAAGTTCCTACGAGCAGTACTTC. Looking up the rest from reference TRBV28 and TRBJ2-7 gives the full variable domain: DVKVTQSSRYLVKRTGEKVFLECVQDMDHENMFWYRQDPGLGLRLIYFSYDVKMKEKGDIPEGYSVSREKKERFSLILESASTNQTSMYLCASSLSSYEQYFGPGTRLTVT.

This clone showed up just a few times. This chain's CDR3 is CAWSVHGGEQYF. DNA for the CDR3: TGTGCCTGGAGTGTGCACGGGGGCGAGCAGTACTTC. The V call is TRBV30, the J call TRBJ2-7, with TRBD2 as a possible D gene (6 bases). Trimming cost V 0 bases and J 6 bases, with 9 bases left between them. Germline V CDR1 and CDR2: GTSNPN, SVGIG (reference sequence). The CDR3 extends over 12 amino acids.